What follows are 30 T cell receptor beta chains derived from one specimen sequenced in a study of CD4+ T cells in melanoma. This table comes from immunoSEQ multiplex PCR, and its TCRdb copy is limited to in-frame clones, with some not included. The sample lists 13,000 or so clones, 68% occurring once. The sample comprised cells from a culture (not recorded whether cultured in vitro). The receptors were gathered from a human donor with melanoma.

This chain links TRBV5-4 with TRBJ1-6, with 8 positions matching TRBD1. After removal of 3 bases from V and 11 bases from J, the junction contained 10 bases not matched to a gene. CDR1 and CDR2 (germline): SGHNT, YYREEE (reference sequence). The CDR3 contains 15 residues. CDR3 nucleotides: TGTGCCAGCAGCTCGGGACAGGTGGTAGAGGCACCCCTCCACTTT. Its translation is CASSSGQVVEAPLHF.

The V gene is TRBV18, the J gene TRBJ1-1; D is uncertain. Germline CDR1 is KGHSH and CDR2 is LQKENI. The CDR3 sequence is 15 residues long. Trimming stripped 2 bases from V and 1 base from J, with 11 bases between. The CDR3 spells CASSPRQPRNTEAFF. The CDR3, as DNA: TGTGCCAGCTCACCAAGGCAACCGCGGAACACTGAAGCTTTCTTT.

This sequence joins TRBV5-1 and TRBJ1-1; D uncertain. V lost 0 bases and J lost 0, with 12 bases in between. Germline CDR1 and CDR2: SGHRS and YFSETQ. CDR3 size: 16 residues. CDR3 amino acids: CASSLGAPVMNTEAFF. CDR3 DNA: TGCGCCAGCAGCTTGGGGGCCCCTGTAATGAACACTGAAGCTTTCTTT.

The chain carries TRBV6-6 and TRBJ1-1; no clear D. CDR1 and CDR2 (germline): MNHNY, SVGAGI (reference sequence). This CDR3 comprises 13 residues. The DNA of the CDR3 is TGTGTGGTCCAAGCGGGCCTGAACACTGAAGCTTTCTTT. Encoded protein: CVVQAGLNTEAFF.

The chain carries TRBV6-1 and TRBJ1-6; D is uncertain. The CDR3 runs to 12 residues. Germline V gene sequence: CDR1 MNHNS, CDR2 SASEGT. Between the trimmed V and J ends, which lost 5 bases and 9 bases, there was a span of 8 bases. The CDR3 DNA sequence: TGTGCCAGCAGTACGGTACCTTCACCCCTCCACTTT. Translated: CASSTVPSPLHF.

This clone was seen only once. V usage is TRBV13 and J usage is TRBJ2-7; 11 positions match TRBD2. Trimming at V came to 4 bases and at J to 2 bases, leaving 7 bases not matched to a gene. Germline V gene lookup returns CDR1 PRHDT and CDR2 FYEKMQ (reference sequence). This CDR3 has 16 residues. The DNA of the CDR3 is TGTGCCAGCAGCTCTGGACTAGCGGGCCTCACCTACGAGCAGTACTTC. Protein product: CASSSGLAGLTYEQYF. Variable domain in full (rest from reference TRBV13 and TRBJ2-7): AAGVIQSPRHLIKEKRETATLKCYPIPRHDTVYWYQQGPGQDPQFLISFYEKMQSDKGSIPDRFSAQQFSDYHSELNMSSLELGDSALYFCASSSGLAGLTYEQYFGPGTRLTVT.

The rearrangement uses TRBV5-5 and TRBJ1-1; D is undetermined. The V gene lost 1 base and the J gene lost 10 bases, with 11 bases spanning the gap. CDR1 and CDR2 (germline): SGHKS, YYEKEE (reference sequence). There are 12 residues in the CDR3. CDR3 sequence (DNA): TGTGCCAGCAGCTTGCTGGGCGAGGTAGCTTTCTTT. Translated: CASSLLGEVAFF.

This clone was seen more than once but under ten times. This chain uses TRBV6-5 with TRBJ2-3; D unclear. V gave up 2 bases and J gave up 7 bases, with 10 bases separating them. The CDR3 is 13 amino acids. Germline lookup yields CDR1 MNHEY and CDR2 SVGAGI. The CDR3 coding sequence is TGTGCCAGCAGTTACCCGGGTCTGAATACGCAGTATTTT. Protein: CASSYPGLNTQYF.

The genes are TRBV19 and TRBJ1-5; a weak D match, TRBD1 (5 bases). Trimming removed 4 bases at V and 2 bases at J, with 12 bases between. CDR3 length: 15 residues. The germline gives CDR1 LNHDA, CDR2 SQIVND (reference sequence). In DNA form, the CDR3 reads TGTGCCAGTAGTACTCTGGGGCGGGGCAATCAGCCCCAGCATTTT. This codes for CASSTLGRGNQPQHF.

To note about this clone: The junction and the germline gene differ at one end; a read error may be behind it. The CDR3 loop is CASSPGTSTDTQYF. CDR3 sequence (DNA): TGTGCCAGCAGCCCCGGGACTAGCACGGATACGCAGTATTTT. V gene TRBV9 combines with J gene TRBJ2-3; 9 bases are a match to TRBD2. This CDR3 is built from 14 residues. Germline V gives CDR1 SGDLS, CDR2 YYNGEE.

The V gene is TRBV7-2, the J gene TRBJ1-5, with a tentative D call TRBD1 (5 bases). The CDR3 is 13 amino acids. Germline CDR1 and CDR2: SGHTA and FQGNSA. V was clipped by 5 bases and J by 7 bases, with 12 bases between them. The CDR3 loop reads CASSPGFGQPQHF. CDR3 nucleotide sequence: TGTGCCAGCAGCCCAGGGTTTGGACAGCCCCAGCATTTT.

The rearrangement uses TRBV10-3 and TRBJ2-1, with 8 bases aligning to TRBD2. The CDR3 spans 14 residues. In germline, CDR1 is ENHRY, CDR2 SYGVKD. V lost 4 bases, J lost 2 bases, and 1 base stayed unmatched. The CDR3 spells CAISASGPYNEQFF. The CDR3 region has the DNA TGTGCCATCAGTGCTAGCGGGCCCTACAATGAGCAGTTCTTC.

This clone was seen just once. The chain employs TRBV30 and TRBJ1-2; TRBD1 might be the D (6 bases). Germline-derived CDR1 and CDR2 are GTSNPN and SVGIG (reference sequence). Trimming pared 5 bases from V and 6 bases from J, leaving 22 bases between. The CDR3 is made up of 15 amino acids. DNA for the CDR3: TGTGCCTGGCGACAGGAGGGGACGGTAAACCATGGCTACACCTTC. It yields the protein CAWRQEGTVNHGYTF.

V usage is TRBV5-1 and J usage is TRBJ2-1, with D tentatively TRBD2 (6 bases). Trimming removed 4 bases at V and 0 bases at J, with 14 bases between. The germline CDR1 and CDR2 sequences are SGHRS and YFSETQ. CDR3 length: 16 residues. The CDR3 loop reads CASSRGLLSSYNEQFF. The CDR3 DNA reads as TGCGCCAGCAGCCGGGGACTGTTGAGCTCCTACAATGAGCAGTTCTTC.

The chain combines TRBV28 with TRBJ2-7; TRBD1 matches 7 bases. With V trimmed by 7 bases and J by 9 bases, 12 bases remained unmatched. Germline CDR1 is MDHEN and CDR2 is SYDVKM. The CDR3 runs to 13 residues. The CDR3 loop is CASMGQTRLGQYF. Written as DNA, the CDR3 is TGTGCCAGCATGGGACAGACACGTTTGGGGCAGTACTTC.

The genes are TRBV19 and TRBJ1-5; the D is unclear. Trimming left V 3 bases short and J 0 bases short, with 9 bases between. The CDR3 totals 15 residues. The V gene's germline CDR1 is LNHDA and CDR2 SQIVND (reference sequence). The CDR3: CASSISGFSNQPQHF. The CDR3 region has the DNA TGTGCCAGTAGTATTTCAGGTTTTAGCAATCAGCCCCAGCATTTT.

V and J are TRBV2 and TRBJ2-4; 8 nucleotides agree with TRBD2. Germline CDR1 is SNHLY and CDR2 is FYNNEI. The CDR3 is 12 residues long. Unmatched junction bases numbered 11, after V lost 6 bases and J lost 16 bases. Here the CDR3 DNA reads TGTGCCAGCAGCTCCGGGGGGGGGTATCCCTACTTC. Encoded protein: CASSSGGGYPYF.

Here the CDR3 reads CASSQIQETQYF. The CDR3 DNA is TGCGCCAGCAGTCAGATTCAAGAGACCCAGTACTTC. The V and J genes are TRBV5-1 and TRBJ2-5; D unresolved. With 5 bases removed from V and 2 bases from J, the gap between germline ends came to 7 bases. Germline assignment: CDR1 SGHRS and CDR2 YFSETQ. The CDR3 totals 12 residues.

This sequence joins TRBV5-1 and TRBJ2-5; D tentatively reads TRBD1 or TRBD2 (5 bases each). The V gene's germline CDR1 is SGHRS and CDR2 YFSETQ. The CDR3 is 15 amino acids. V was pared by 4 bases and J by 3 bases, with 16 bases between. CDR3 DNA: TGCGCCAGCAGCAGAACCGGGACCCCGGAAGAGACCCAGTACTTC. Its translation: CASSRTGTPEETQYF.

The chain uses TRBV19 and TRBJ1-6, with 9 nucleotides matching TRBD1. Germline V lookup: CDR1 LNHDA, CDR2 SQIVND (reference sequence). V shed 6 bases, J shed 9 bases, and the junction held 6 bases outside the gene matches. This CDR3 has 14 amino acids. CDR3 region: CASRLRDRVSPLHF. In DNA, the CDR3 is TGTGCCAGTAGGCTCCGGGACAGGGTTTCACCCCTCCACTTT.

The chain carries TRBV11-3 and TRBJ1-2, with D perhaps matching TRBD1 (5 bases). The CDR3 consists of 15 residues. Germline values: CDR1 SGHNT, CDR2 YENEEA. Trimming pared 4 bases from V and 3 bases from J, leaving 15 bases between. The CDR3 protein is CASSSYRSRDYGYTF. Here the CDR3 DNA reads TGTGCCAGCAGCTCATACAGGTCCCGAGACTATGGCTACACCTTC.

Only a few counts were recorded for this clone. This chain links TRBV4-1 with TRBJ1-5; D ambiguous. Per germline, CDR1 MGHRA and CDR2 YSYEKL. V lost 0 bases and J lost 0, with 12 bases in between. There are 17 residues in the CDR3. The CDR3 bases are TGCGCCAGCAGCCAAGATGGAAGCAGGCGTAGCAATCAGCCCCAGCATTTT. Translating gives CASSQDGSRRSNQPQHF.

CDR3 region: CASSEGQGRGGYTF. The CDR3 region has the DNA TGTGCCAGCAGTGAAGGTCAGGGGAGAGGTGGCTACACCTTC. This chain links TRBV6-1 with TRBJ1-2, with D maybe TRBD1 (6 bases). The CDR3 runs 14 residues. Trimming took 1 base from V and 7 from J, leaving 13 bases between them. The germline gives CDR1 MNHNS, CDR2 SASEGT.

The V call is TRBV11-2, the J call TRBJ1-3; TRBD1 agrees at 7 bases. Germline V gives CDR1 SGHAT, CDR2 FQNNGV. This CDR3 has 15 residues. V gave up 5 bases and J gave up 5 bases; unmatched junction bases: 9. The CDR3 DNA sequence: TGTGCCAGCAGCCGAATCGGACAGGAACGAAACACCATATATTTT. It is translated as CASSRIGQERNTIYF. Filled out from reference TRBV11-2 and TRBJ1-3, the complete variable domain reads EAGVAQSPRYKIIEKRQSVAFWCNPISGHATLYWYQQILGQGPKLLIQFQNNGVVDDSQLPKDRFSAERLKGVDSTLKIQPAKLEDSAVYLCASSRIGQERNTIYFGEGSWLTVV.

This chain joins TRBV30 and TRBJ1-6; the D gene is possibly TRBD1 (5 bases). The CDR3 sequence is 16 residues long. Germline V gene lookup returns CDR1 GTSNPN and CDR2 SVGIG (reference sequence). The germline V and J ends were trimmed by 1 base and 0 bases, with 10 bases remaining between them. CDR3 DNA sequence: TGTGCCTGGAGTGCAGGGTCCTACTCCTATAATTCACCCCTCCACTTT. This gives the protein CAWSAGSYSYNSPLHF.

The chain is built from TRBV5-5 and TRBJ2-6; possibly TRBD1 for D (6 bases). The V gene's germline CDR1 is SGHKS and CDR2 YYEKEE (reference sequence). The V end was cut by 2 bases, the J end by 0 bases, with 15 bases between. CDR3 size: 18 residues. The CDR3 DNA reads TGTGCCAGCAGCTTCGCCGGGACATTGGACTCTGGGGCCAACGTCCTGACTTTC. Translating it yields CASSFAGTLDSGANVLTF.

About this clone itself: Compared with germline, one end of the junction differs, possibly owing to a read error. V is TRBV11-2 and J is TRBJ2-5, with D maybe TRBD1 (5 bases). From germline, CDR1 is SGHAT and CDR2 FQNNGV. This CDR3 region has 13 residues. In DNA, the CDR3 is TGTGCCAGCAGCTTAATTGTTGGGTCAGGGCTTCACTTC. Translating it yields CASSLIVGSGLHF.

In DNA form, the CDR3 reads TGCGCCAGCAGACCGGACAGTCTCGCTGAAGCTTTCTTT. Protein: CASRPDSLAEAFF. The rearrangement uses TRBV5-1 and TRBJ1-1, with D possibly matching TRBD1 (6 bases). Germline V gene sequence: CDR1 SGHRS, CDR2 YFSETQ. V was shortened by 5 bases and J by 6 bases, with 14 bases between the two germline ends. The CDR3 spans 13 residues. The full variable domain, completed using reference TRBV5-1 and TRBJ1-1, is KAGVTQTPRYLIKTRGQQVTLSCSPISGHRSVSWYQQTPGQGLQFLFEYFSETQRNKGNFPGRFSGRQFSNSRSEMNVSTLELGDSALYLCASRPDSLAEAFFGQGTRLTVV.

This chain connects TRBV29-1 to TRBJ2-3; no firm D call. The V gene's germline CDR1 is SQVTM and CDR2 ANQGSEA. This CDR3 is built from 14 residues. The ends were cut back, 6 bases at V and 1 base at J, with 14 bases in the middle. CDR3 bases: TGCAGCGTAACCATAGTTACCGGCACAGATACGCAGTATTTT. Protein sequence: CSVTIVTGTDTQYF.

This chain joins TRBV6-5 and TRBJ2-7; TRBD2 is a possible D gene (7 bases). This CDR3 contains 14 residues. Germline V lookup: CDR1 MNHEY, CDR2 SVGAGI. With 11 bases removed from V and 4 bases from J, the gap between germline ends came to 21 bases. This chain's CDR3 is CAPGGGQERYEQYF. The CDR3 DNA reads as TGTGCCCCTGGGGGGGGGCAGGAACGATACGAGCAGTACTTC.